This is a list of T cell receptor beta chains from one sample in a study of OX40 agonist ivuxolimab in advanced cancers. Clones were read by immunoSEQ multiplex PCR, and TCRdb kept only the in-frame ones, dropping some. The sample includes around 77,000 clones, roughly 89% of them seen just once. The source was CD4+ or CD8+ T cells sorted from blood, collected in a trial of the OX40 agonist ivuxolimab. The origin of the receptors is an adult with an advanced solid tumor such as melanoma, head and neck, liver or kidney cancer. Each CDR3 is given with its conserved first and last residue. The order of the fields is clone size, D gene, CDR3 length, J gene, V gene, CDR3 DNA, CDR3 protein. A D gene is named only where the DNA matches it firmly. Expanded clones get a size class; other rows say once, few or many, or leave the size out.

clone_size: .; d_call: TRBD2; cdr3_length: 14; j_call: TRBJ2-1; v_call: TRBV30; cdr3_nt: TGTGCCTACCGACTAGCGGGACCCTACAATGAGCAGTTCTTC; cdr3_aa: CAYRLAGPYNEQFF
clone_size: .; d_call: .; cdr3_length: 13; j_call: TRBJ1-1; v_call: TRBV7-9; cdr3_nt: TGTGCCAGCAGCTATTACATAGGCACTGAAGCTTTCTTT; cdr3_aa: CASSYYIGTEAFF
clone_size: few; d_call: .; cdr3_length: 13; j_call: TRBJ1-5; v_call: TRBV30; cdr3_nt: TGTGCCTGGACCCCCGGGGACCGTAAGTCCCAGCATTTT; cdr3_aa: CAWTPGDRKSQHF
clone_size: .; d_call: .; cdr3_length: 9; j_call: TRBJ2-3; v_call: TRBV20-1; cdr3_nt: TGCACCCTTCGGGATACGCAGTATTTT; cdr3_aa: CTLRDTQYF
clone_size: .; d_call: .; cdr3_length: 15; j_call: TRBJ1-5; v_call: TRBV6-1; cdr3_nt: TGTGCCAGCAGTGGGACCGGGGCAGGCAATCAGCCCCAGCATTTT; cdr3_aa: CASSGTGAGNQPQHF
clone_size: .; d_call: .; cdr3_length: 13; j_call: TRBJ1-1; v_call: TRBV9; cdr3_nt: TGTGCCAGCAGCTCCCAGGCGAACACTGAAGCTTTCTTT; cdr3_aa: CASSSQANTEAFF
clone_size: .; d_call: .; cdr3_length: 14; j_call: TRBJ1-1; v_call: TRBV6-1; cdr3_nt: TGTGCCAGCAGTGAAGCGGGGCCCAACACTGAAGCTTTCTTT; cdr3_aa: CASSEAGPNTEAFF
clone_size: .; d_call: .; cdr3_length: 13; j_call: TRBJ1-1; v_call: TRBV4-1; cdr3_nt: TGCGCCAGCAGCCGACGACAGGCCCGCGAAGCTTTCTTT; cdr3_aa: CASSRRQAREAFF
clone_size: once; d_call: .; cdr3_length: 15; j_call: TRBJ1-1; v_call: TRBV18; cdr3_nt: TGTGCCAGCTCTCCCATCGGGGGCGATGACACTGAAGCTTTCTTT; cdr3_aa: CASSPIGGDDTEAFF
clone_size: .; d_call: TRBD2; cdr3_length: 15; j_call: TRBJ2-1; v_call: TRBV5-1; cdr3_nt: TGCGCCAGCAGCCGAACTAGCGGGGCCTACAATGAGCAGTTCTTC; cdr3_aa: CASSRTSGAYNEQFF
clone_size: .; d_call: .; cdr3_length: 14; j_call: TRBJ2-5; v_call: TRBV7-9; cdr3_nt: TGTGCCAGCAGCTTCCGAGAGTACCAAGAGACCCAGTACTTC; cdr3_aa: CASSFREYQETQYF
clone_size: once; d_call: .; cdr3_length: 15; j_call: TRBJ2-7; v_call: TRBV11-2; cdr3_nt: TGTGCCAGCAGCGGGGGCGGGGTAAGCTCCTACGAGCAGTACTTC; cdr3_aa: CASSGGGVSSYEQYF
clone_size: .; d_call: .; cdr3_length: 14; j_call: TRBJ1-2; v_call: TRBV15; cdr3_nt: TGTGCCACCAGCGCACTTGGGGGTTTCTATGGCTACACCTTC; cdr3_aa: CATSALGGFYGYTF
clone_size: .; d_call: .; cdr3_length: 10; j_call: TRBJ2-1; v_call: TRBV2; cdr3_nt: TGTGTCAGCAGTGATGAGATTCAGTTCTTC; cdr3_aa: CVSSDEIQFF
clone_size: .; d_call: TRBD2; cdr3_length: 16; j_call: TRBJ2-2; v_call: TRBV5-4; cdr3_nt: TGTGCCAGCAGCTTGGAGGCGGGGGTGAACACCGGGGAGCTGTTTTTT; cdr3_aa: CASSLEAGVNTGELFF
clone_size: .; d_call: .; cdr3_length: 17; j_call: TRBJ2-1; v_call: TRBV7-9; cdr3_nt: TGTGCCAGCAGCTTACTAAGGGTGGGAGGACTACGCAATGAGCAGTTCTTC; cdr3_aa: CASSLLRVGGLRNEQFF
clone_size: .; d_call: .; cdr3_length: 13; j_call: TRBJ1-4; v_call: TRBV4-1; cdr3_nt: TGCGCCAGCAGCCTCACCAAGGATGAAAAACTGTTTTTT; cdr3_aa: CASSLTKDEKLFF
clone_size: .; d_call: .; cdr3_length: 13; j_call: TRBJ1-1; v_call: TRBV28; cdr3_nt: TGTGCCAGCACCCTTGGGGGGTTAAGTAAAGCTTTCTTT; cdr3_aa: CASTLGGLSKAFF
clone_size: .; d_call: .; cdr3_length: 13; j_call: TRBJ1-3; v_call: TRBV6-1; cdr3_nt: TGTGCCAGCAGTGAAGGGGGGGGAAACACCATATATTTT; cdr3_aa: CASSEGGGNTIYF
clone_size: .; d_call: .; cdr3_length: 15; j_call: TRBJ1-1; v_call: TRBV6-1; cdr3_nt: TGTGCCAGCAGTGAAGGGGTCGGCATGAACACTGAAGCTTTCTTT; cdr3_aa: CASSEGVGMNTEAFF
clone_size: .; d_call: .; cdr3_length: 14; j_call: TRBJ2-2; v_call: TRBV5-6; cdr3_nt: TGTGCCAGCAGCTGGGGGGCTTCTCACGGGGAGCTGTTTTTT; cdr3_aa: CASSWGASHGELFF
clone_size: .; d_call: TRBD1; cdr3_length: 14; j_call: TRBJ2-5; v_call: TRBV29-1; cdr3_nt: TGCAGCGTTGGGGACAGGGCGAAACAAGAGACCCAGTACTTC; cdr3_aa: CSVGDRAKQETQYF
clone_size: .; d_call: .; cdr3_length: 13; j_call: TRBJ1-1; v_call: TRBV7-2; cdr3_nt: TGTGCCAGCAGCTTAGAAGTGACCACTGAAGCTTTCTTT; cdr3_aa: CASSLEVTTEAFF
clone_size: .; d_call: TRBD1; cdr3_length: 14; j_call: TRBJ1-1; v_call: TRBV6-1; cdr3_nt: TGTGCCAGCAGTCCTCTTGGGACAGCCCTCGGGGCTTTCTTT; cdr3_aa: CASSPLGTALGAFF
clone_size: .; d_call: .; cdr3_length: 16; j_call: TRBJ2-6; v_call: TRBV14; cdr3_nt: TGTGCCAGCAGCCCCCTAGAGAACTCTGGGGCCAACGTCCTGACTTTC; cdr3_aa: CASSPLENSGANVLTF
clone_size: .; d_call: .; cdr3_length: 15; j_call: TRBJ2-2; v_call: TRBV9; cdr3_nt: TGTGCCAGCAGCGTAGCGGGCCAAAACACCGGGGAGCTGTTTTTT; cdr3_aa: CASSVAGQNTGELFF
clone_size: .; d_call: TRBD1; cdr3_length: 15; j_call: TRBJ2-2; v_call: TRBV10-3; cdr3_nt: TGTGCCACGACCCCGGGACAGGGAAACACCGGGGAGCTGTTTTTT; cdr3_aa: CATTPGQGNTGELFF
clone_size: once; d_call: TRBD1; cdr3_length: 16; j_call: TRBJ2-5; v_call: TRBV7-6; cdr3_nt: TGTGCCAGCAGCTTAGCGACGGGACAGGGGGGAGAGACCCAGTACTTC; cdr3_aa: CASSLATGQGGETQYF
clone_size: .; d_call: TRBD2; cdr3_length: 15; j_call: TRBJ2-1; v_call: TRBV5-1; cdr3_nt: TGCGCCAGCAGCTTGGCGGTAGCGGGAGGCGATGAGCAGTTCTTC; cdr3_aa: CASSLAVAGGDEQFF
clone_size: .; d_call: TRBD2; cdr3_length: 16; j_call: TRBJ2-3; v_call: TRBV7-2; cdr3_nt: TGTGCCAGCAGCATTGGACTAGCGAGGTTTTCAGATACGCAGTATTTT; cdr3_aa: CASSIGLARFSDTQYF
clone_size: .; d_call: .; cdr3_length: 13; j_call: TRBJ2-5; v_call: TRBV11-3; cdr3_nt: TGTGCCAGCAGCTTAGAGTACCAAGAGACCCAGTACTTC; cdr3_aa: CASSLEYQETQYF
clone_size: .; d_call: .; cdr3_length: 13; j_call: TRBJ2-2; v_call: TRBV9; cdr3_nt: TGTGCCAGCAGCGTAGCGAGCACCGGGGAGCTGTTTTTT; cdr3_aa: CASSVASTGELFF
clone_size: .; d_call: .; cdr3_length: 14; j_call: TRBJ1-2; v_call: TRBV5-1; cdr3_nt: TGCGCCAGCAGCTTGGAGCAGGGAGGGTATGGCTACACCTTC; cdr3_aa: CASSLEQGGYGYTF
clone_size: .; d_call: .; cdr3_length: 13; j_call: TRBJ2-7; v_call: TRBV7-7; cdr3_nt: TGTGCTAGCAGCTCCGCGGATGGTGGCGAGCAGTACTTC; cdr3_aa: CASSSADGGEQYF
clone_size: .; d_call: TRBD1; cdr3_length: 16; j_call: TRBJ1-4; v_call: TRBV28; cdr3_nt: TGTGCCAGCAGTTTACAGGGGGCCGCAACTAATGAAAAACTGTTTTTT; cdr3_aa: CASSLQGAATNEKLFF
clone_size: .; d_call: .; cdr3_length: 13; j_call: TRBJ1-2; v_call: TRBV11-1; cdr3_nt: TGTGCCAGCAGCCACGACAGTAACTATGGCTACACCTTC; cdr3_aa: CASSHDSNYGYTF
clone_size: .; d_call: .; cdr3_length: 17; j_call: TRBJ1-3; v_call: TRBV5-4; cdr3_nt: TGTGCCAGCAGCTTGGCCTTGGGCGGGCGCTCTGGAAACACCATATATTTT; cdr3_aa: CASSLALGGRSGNTIYF
clone_size: .; d_call: TRBD2; cdr3_length: 15; j_call: TRBJ2-7; v_call: TRBV19; cdr3_nt: TGTGCCAGTTCCCCCGGGGTAGCGGGATCTCTGGAGCAGTACTTC; cdr3_aa: CASSPGVAGSLEQYF
clone_size: .; d_call: .; cdr3_length: 13; j_call: TRBJ2-1; v_call: TRBV7-9; cdr3_nt: TGTGCCAGCAGCCTAAGCGGTTCAGGAGCGGTGTTCTTC; cdr3_aa: CASSLSGSGAVFF
clone_size: .; d_call: .; cdr3_length: 13; j_call: TRBJ1-2; v_call: TRBV7-9; cdr3_nt: TGTGCCAGCAGCTTAGATCAGGGTAGGGGCTACACCTTC; cdr3_aa: CASSLDQGRGYTF
clone_size: few; d_call: TRBD2; cdr3_length: 14; j_call: TRBJ2-3; v_call: TRBV30; cdr3_nt: TGTGCCTGGAGTGACCCGGGTCTGCGGGGGTCGCAGTATTTT; cdr3_aa: CAWSDPGLRGSQYF
clone_size: .; d_call: .; cdr3_length: 14; j_call: TRBJ2-1; v_call: TRBV5-6; cdr3_nt: TGTGCCAGCAGCTTGGATTCGGGGGCGGATGAGCAGTTCTTC; cdr3_aa: CASSLDSGADEQFF
clone_size: once; d_call: TRBD1; cdr3_length: 16; j_call: TRBJ1-6; v_call: TRBV5-1; cdr3_nt: TGCGCCAGCAGCTTGGAGGGACAGGCAAACTTCTCACCCCTCCACTTT; cdr3_aa: CASSLEGQANFSPLHF
clone_size: .; d_call: .; cdr3_length: 14; j_call: TRBJ1-3; v_call: TRBV6-6; cdr3_nt: TGTGCCAGCAGTTCCCTTGCGACTGGAAACACCATATATTTT; cdr3_aa: CASSSLATGNTIYF
clone_size: .; d_call: .; cdr3_length: 14; j_call: TRBJ2-3; v_call: TRBV23-1; cdr3_nt: TGCGCCAGCAGCCACCACCAAGACAGTGATACGCAGTATTTT; cdr3_aa: CASSHHQDSDTQYF
clone_size: once; d_call: .; cdr3_length: 14; j_call: TRBJ1-2; v_call: TRBV9; cdr3_nt: TGTGCCAGCAGCGTAGAAAACGAATGGAATGGCTACACCTTC; cdr3_aa: CASSVENEWNGYTF
clone_size: .; d_call: TRBD1; cdr3_length: 15; j_call: TRBJ1-1; v_call: TRBV5-1; cdr3_nt: TGCGCCAGCAGCCTGAGTTCTGACAGGGGTGGCGAAGCTTTCTTT; cdr3_aa: CASSLSSDRGGEAFF